These 26 T cell receptor beta chains originate from one sample sequenced in a study of blood T cell repertoires in COVID-19. Here immunoSEQ multiplex PCR was the method, and the copy in TCRdb shows in-frame clones only, minus some. This table has fewer than 350,000 clones, 75% to 90% appearing once. Input material: PBMCs or T cells enriched from blood (not recorded which). The receptors derive from a woman in her thirties or forties who had recovered from COVID-19.

The chain employs TRBV10-3 and TRBJ1-3; D unresolved. Looked up from germline, CDR1 is ENHRY and CDR2 is SYGVKD. Trimming stripped 0 bases from V and 0 bases from J, with 6 bases between. The CDR3 has 15 amino acids. The CDR3 is CAISESGSSGNTIYF. DNA of the CDR3: TGTGCCATCAGTGAGTCGGGCAGCTCTGGAAACACCATATATTTT.

Of note for this clone: Other DNA sequences in this sample translate to the same CDR3. The V and J genes are TRBV5-1 and TRBJ2-1; D perhaps matches TRBD2 (5 bases). This CDR3 region has 15 residues. Germline V gene data show CDR1 as SGHRS and CDR2 as YFSETQ. Trimming took off 0 bases at V and 4 bases at J, with 11 bases between the two ends. CDR3 amino acids: CASSLDTTIYNEQFF. CDR3 sequence (DNA): TGCGCCAGCAGCTTGGATACGACTATTTACAATGAGCAGTTCTTC.

This clone was seen only a few times. The chain couples TRBV27 to TRBJ2-5; TRBD1 aligns across 9 bases. The V gene end was trimmed by 5 bases and the J gene end by 4 bases; junction bases not matched to a gene: 11. CDR1 is MNHEY, CDR2 SMNVEV, per germline (reference sequence). This CDR3 comprises 16 residues. This CDR3 is CASSPTRTGEGETQYF. DNA for the CDR3: TGTGCCAGCAGTCCCACCCGGACAGGGGAGGGAGAGACCCAGTACTTC.

The gene calls are TRBV7-8 and TRBJ2-3, with TRBD2 matching 8 bases. The germline V gene encodes CDR1 SGHVS and CDR2 FQNEAQ. CDR3 length equals 16 residues. V gave up 5 bases and J gave up 5 bases; unmatched junction bases: 12. CDR3 sequence: CASSRNAGGAGDTQYF. The DNA for the CDR3 is TGTGCCAGCAGCCGAAACGCGGGGGGCGCAGGAGATACGCAGTATTTT.

The gene calls are TRBV7-2 and TRBJ2-2; 7 nucleotides match TRBD2. The CDR3 is made up of 15 amino acids. J gave up 6 bases and V 7 bases, and 11 bases lay outside the gene matches. Per germline, CDR1 SGHTA and CDR2 FQGNSA. The CDR3 sequence: CASTTRVGGSGELFF. Written as DNA, the CDR3 is TGTGCCAGCACCACCCGTGTGGGGGGGTCCGGGGAGCTGTTTTTT.

The rearrangement joins TRBV9 to TRBJ2-1; 12 nucleotides agree with TRBD2. Trimming took 0 bases from V and 4 from J; bases not matched to a gene: 5. The CDR3 spans 17 residues. Per germline, CDR1 SGDLS and CDR2 YYNGEE. CDR3 DNA: TGTGCCAGCAGCGTAGCTAGCGGGGGGGCGAAGTACAATGAGCAGTTCTTC. Translating it yields CASSVASGGAKYNEQFF.

V usage is TRBV7-6 and J usage is TRBJ2-7; 11 bases fit TRBD2. After removal of 3 bases from V and 3 bases from J, the junction contained 1 base not matched to a gene. The CDR3 is 14 amino acids. Germline V gene data show CDR1 as SGHVS and CDR2 as FNYEAQ. DNA for the CDR3: TGTGCCAGCAGCTTTGGGACTAGCGGCTACGAGCAGTACTTC. Protein: CASSFGTSGYEQYF.

A few counts support this clone. The chain recombines TRBV6-2 or TRBV6-3 with TRBJ1-2; tentative D call: TRBD1 (5 bases). CDR1 is MNHEY, CDR2 SVGEGT, per germline. Trimming stripped 0 bases from V and 4 bases from J, with 9 bases between. The CDR3 is made up of 14 amino acids. This chain's CDR3 is CASSYSIDSYGYTF. The CDR3 DNA reads TGTGCCAGCAGTTACTCGATCGACAGCTATGGCTACACCTTC.

The chain uses TRBV24-1 and TRBJ2-2; D uncertain. V lost 2 bases and J lost 6, with 6 bases in between. The CDR3 length is 13 residues. Germline V gene lookup returns CDR1 KGHDR and CDR2 SFDVKD. This CDR3 is CATSDSVAGELFF. The CDR3 bases are TGTGCCACCAGTGATTCGGTGGCCGGGGAGCTGTTTTTT.

This chain joins TRBV7-3 and TRBJ2-2; no firm D call. Germline-derived CDR1 and CDR2 are SGHTA and FQGTGA. The CDR3 has 15 residues. The ends were cut back, 5 bases at V and 2 bases at J, with 12 bases in the middle. The CDR3: CASSPTVSNTGELFF. The CDR3 DNA is TGTGCCAGCAGCCCAACTGTATCTAACACCGGGGAGCTGTTTTTT.

The chain couples TRBV19 to TRBJ2-7, with 10 bases lining up with TRBD1. Germline assignment: CDR1 LNHDA and CDR2 SQIVND (reference sequence). With 4 bases clipped from V and 0 bases from J, the junction kept 6 bases outside the gene matches. The CDR3 spans 16 residues. In DNA form, the CDR3 reads TGTGCCAGTAGTAGGACAGGGGGTACGAGCTCCTACGAGCAGTACTTC. It encodes CASSRTGGTSSYEQYF. Filled out from reference TRBV19 and TRBJ2-7, the complete variable domain reads DGGITQSPKYLFRKEGQNVTLSCEQNLNHDAMYWYRQDPGQGLRLIYYSQIVNDFQKGDIAEGYSVSREKKESFPLTVTSAQKNPTAFYLCASSRTGGTSSYEQYFGPGTRLTVT.

V and J are TRBV5-4 and TRBJ1-6, with D perhaps matching TRBD1 (6 bases). Between the trimmed V and J ends, which lost 4 bases and 11 bases, there was a span of 19 bases. Germline V lookup: CDR1 SGHNT, CDR2 YYREEE (reference sequence). The CDR3 totals 15 residues. This CDR3 is CASSQTGQFGAPLHF. CDR3 nucleotide sequence: TGTGCCAGCAGCCAAACAGGACAGTTTGGAGCACCCCTCCACTTT.

The chain combines TRBV6-5 with TRBJ2-5; 11 nucleotides line up with TRBD2. V gave up 7 bases and J gave up 4 bases; unmatched junction bases: 5. Germline V lookup: CDR1 MNHEY, CDR2 SVGAGI. CDR3 length equals 14 residues. Written as DNA, the CDR3 is TGTGCCAGCACTCTAGCGGGGGGCGTAGAGACCCAGTACTTC. Encoded protein: CASTLAGGVETQYF.

V gene TRBV11-3 combines with J gene TRBJ1-2; 7 positions match TRBD1. Germline CDR1 and CDR2: SGHNT and YENEEA. The V gene end was trimmed by 1 base and the J gene end by 3 bases; junction bases not matched to a gene: 8. CDR3 size: 16 residues. The DNA for the CDR3 is TGTGCCAGCAGCTTAGGGCCGGGACAGAACTACTATGGCTACACCTTC. Translated, it gives CASSLGPGQNYYGYTF.

The chain uses TRBV15 and TRBJ2-5; 7 bases line up with TRBD1. CDR3 length: 13 amino acids. Trimming at V came to 2 bases and at J to 7 bases, leaving 4 bases not matched to a gene. CDR1 is LNHNV and CDR2 is YYDKDF in the germline V gene (reference sequence). CDR3 in DNA: TGTGCCACCAGCAGAACTAGGGGGCGGACCCAGTACTTC. Protein sequence: CATSRTRGRTQYF.

The rearrangement joins TRBV27 to TRBJ1-6; the D gene is possibly TRBD1 (6 bases). Germline assignment: CDR1 MNHEY and CDR2 SMNVEV (reference sequence). CDR3 length equals 12 residues. Trimming left V 3 bases short and J 9 bases short, with 6 bases between. In nucleotides, the CDR3 is TGTGCCAGCAGTTTCAGGGGTTCACCCCTCCACTTT. Protein product: CASSFRGSPLHF.

V and J are TRBV18 and TRBJ1-4; TRBD1 matches 7 bases. The junction had 4 bases not matched to a gene; V was cut back by 6 bases and J by 3 bases. This CDR3 has 14 amino acids. CDR1 and CDR2 from the germline V gene are KGHSH and LQKENI. The CDR3 sequence is CASSRGTANEKLFF. Written as DNA, the CDR3 is TGTGCCAGCTCCCGGGGGACAGCTAATGAAAAACTGTTTTTT. Using reference TRBV18 and TRBJ1-4 for the parts outside the CDR3, the full variable domain is NAGVMQNPRHLVRRRGQEARLRCSPMKGHSHVYWYRQLPEEGLKFMVYLQKENIIDESGMPKERFSAEFPKEGPSILRIQQVVRGDSAAYFCASSRGTANEKLFFGSGTQLSVL.

V is TRBV4-3 and J is TRBJ1-4; unclear D gene. The V end lost 4 bases, the J end lost 10 bases, and 4 bases lay between the germline ends. This CDR3 is built from 10 residues. Germline loops: CDR1 LGHNA, CDR2 YSLEER. CDR3 protein: CASSRRKLFF. CDR3 coding DNA: TGCGCCAGCAGCCGTAGAAAACTGTTTTTT.

The chain is built from TRBV7-2 and TRBJ2-3; no reliable D call. Trimming left V 5 bases short and J 2 bases short, with 8 bases between. CDR3 size: 13 residues. The V gene's germline CDR1 is SGHTA and CDR2 FQGNSA. CDR3 nucleotide sequence: TGTGCCAGCAGCCTCCCTTCCACAGATACGCAGTATTTT. Amino acid sequence: CASSLPSTDTQYF.

The CDR3 DNA is TGTGCCAGCAACCCTTCAATCCGGAATGAGCAGTTCTTC. Its protein is CASNPSIRNEQFF. The J gene is TRBJ2-1, the V gene TRBV6-5; D ambiguous. This CDR3 is 13 amino acids long. From germline, CDR1 is MNHEY and CDR2 SVGAGI. Trimming left V 7 bases short and J 7 bases short, with 14 bases between.

V and J are TRBV4-2 and TRBJ2-7, with D tentatively TRBD2 (7 bases). V lost 0 bases, J lost 4 bases, and 16 bases lay in between. The CDR3 is 16 amino acids. Germline loops: CDR1 LGHNA, CDR2 YNFKEQ. The CDR3 reads CASSQEGGQGLYEQYF. The CDR3 DNA reads TGTGCCAGCAGCCAAGAGGGGGGGCAGGGATTATACGAGCAGTACTTC.

The chain has TRBV2 and TRBJ2-2, with D perhaps TRBD1 (5 bases). Germline CDR1 is SNHLY and CDR2 is FYNNEI. This CDR3 has 16 residues. V was pared by 1 base and J by 7 bases, with 16 bases between. DNA for the CDR3: TGTGCCAGCAGTGAAGAATCCCAGGGTAGTGGCGGGGAGCTGTTTTTT. It specifies CASSEESQGSGGELFF.

The rearrangement joins TRBV19 to TRBJ1-2, with 7 bases identical to TRBD1. CDR1 and CDR2 (germline): LNHDA, SQIVND (reference sequence). The CDR3 consists of 14 residues. V trimming: 5 bases; J trimming: 10 bases; junction bases outside the gene matches: 13. The CDR3: CASSARDSPVSYTF. The CDR3 DNA reads as TGTGCCAGTAGTGCCCGGGACAGCCCCGTATCCTACACCTTC.

This chain connects TRBV29-1 to TRBJ2-7; D unresolved. This CDR3 is built from 11 residues. Germline V gene sequence: CDR1 SQVTM, CDR2 ANQGSEA. Deletions cut 7 bases from V and 4 bases from J, with 11 bases between. This CDR3 is CSARSDYEQYF. DNA for the CDR3: TGCAGCGCCCGGAGTGATTACGAGCAGTACTTC.

This chain uses TRBV24-1 with TRBJ1-2; D is possibly TRBD1 (5 bases). CDR3 size: 15 residues. The germline gives CDR1 KGHDR, CDR2 SFDVKD. With 3 bases removed from V and 7 bases from J, the gap between germline ends came to 17 bases. CDR3 region: CATSDVAAFGGGYTF. Here the CDR3 DNA reads TGTGCCACCAGTGATGTGGCGGCCTTCGGGGGTGGCTACACCTTC.

The chain joins TRBV30 to TRBJ2-1, with 7 bases that match TRBD1. The V gene's germline CDR1 is GTSNPN and CDR2 SVGIG (reference sequence). The CDR3 covers 16 residues. The J segment lost 4 bases and the V segment lost 0 bases, leaving 9 bases of the junction unmatched. The CDR3: CAWSVGSGGIYNEQFF. In DNA, the CDR3 is TGTGCCTGGAGTGTAGGTTCAGGGGGAATTTACAATGAGCAGTTCTTC.